The 29 T cell receptor beta chains below all came from one sample that was sequenced in a study of blood T cells in healthy people across ages. A second about 7 to 12 cycle PCR used barcoded and J-beta primers. TCRdb itself ran the 5' RACE reads through MiXCR, one entry per CDR3 protein. The sample holds 500,000 to 550,000 distinct CDR3 sequences, less than 25% seen once. The sample was also reused in another study, on T cells of mothers and their children.

Sequenced: blood. Receptors were obtained from a boy between 10 and 17 years old in good health.

This clonotype has only a few counts. The CDR3 loop reads CSARDYIQGRPYEQYF. The CDR3 nucleotides are TGCAGTGCTAGAGATTACATTCAGGGACGCCCCTACGAGCAGTACTTC. This chain connects TRBV20-1 to TRBJ2-7; D tentatively reads TRBD1 or TRBD2 (5 bases each). The CDR3 sequence is 16 residues long. The germline CDR1 and CDR2 sequences are DFQATT and SNEGSKA (reference sequence). With 0 bases removed from V and 2 bases from J, the gap between germline ends came to 17 bases.

This clonotype was picked up a small number of times. This chain joins TRBV6-6 and TRBJ2-5, with TRBD1 as a possible D gene (5 bases). The J call could be wrong; TRBJ2-7 is a better fit for the DNA end. The V gene's germline CDR1 is MNHNY and CDR2 SVGAGI (reference sequence). The CDR3 runs 16 residues. The CDR3 loop reads CASRTDLSDRSYEQYF. In DNA, the CDR3 is TGTGCCAGCAGAACCGACCTTTCTGACAGATCCTACGAGCAGTACTTC.

CDR3 protein: CASSRKGLAFQETQYF. Written as DNA, the CDR3 is TGTGCCAGCAGCCGAAAGGGACTAGCCTTCCAAGAGACCCAGTACTTC. This sequence joins TRBV3-1 and TRBJ2-5; the match to TRBD2 covers 9 bases. V shed 4 bases, J shed 1 base, and the junction held 7 bases outside the gene matches. CDR3 length: 16 amino acids. Germline loops: CDR1 LGHDT, CDR2 YNNKEL (reference sequence).

This clonotype was picked up one time. This chain links TRBV4-2 with TRBJ2-1; D is perhaps TRBD2 (5 bases). The CDR3 is 16 residues long. CDR1 is LGHNA and CDR2 is YNFKEQ in the germline V gene. V lost 0 bases and J lost 8, with 17 bases in between. The CDR3 sequence is CASSQERVRVIDEQFF. CDR3 nucleotide sequence: TGTGCCAGCAGCCAAGAGCGGGTTCGAGTCATCGATGAGCAGTTCTTC.

This clonotype has more than one count but fewer than ten. This may be a read error, as it is one base from a much larger clone. The V gene is TRBV28, the J gene TRBJ1-1, with D tentatively TRBD1 (6 bases). CDR1 is MDHEN, CDR2 SYDVKM, per germline. The ends were cut back, 5 bases at V and 4 bases at J, with 17 bases in the middle. This CDR3 contains 15 residues. The CDR3 protein is CASSLGEDSSTEAFF. In DNA, the CDR3 is TGTGCCAGCAGTCTCGGCGAGGACAGTAGCACTGAAGCTTTCTTT. Complete variable domain (other parts from reference TRBV28 and TRBJ1-1): DVKVTQSSRYLVKRTGEKVFLECVQDMDHENMFWYRQDPGLGLRLIYFSYDVKMKEKGDIPEGYSVSREKKERFSLILESASTNQTSMYLCASSLGEDSSTEAFFGQGTRLTVV.

This clonotype was found a few times. The chain uses TRBV7-8 and TRBJ2-3; D uncertain. CDR1 SGHVS and CDR2 FQNEAQ come from the germline V gene. The germline V and J ends were trimmed by 5 bases and 2 bases, with 8 bases remaining between them. There are 13 residues in the CDR3. In DNA, the CDR3 is TGTGCCAGCAGCCTACATACCACAGATACGCAGTATTTT. It is translated as CASSLHTTDTQYF.

The chain couples TRBV28 to TRBJ2-1; TRBD1 aligns across 10 bases. Trimming at V came to 6 bases and at J to 2 bases, leaving 7 bases not matched to a gene. This CDR3 is built from 16 residues. The germline gives CDR1 MDHEN, CDR2 SYDVKM. The CDR3 region is CASRPPGTGAYNEQFF. The CDR3 nucleotides read TGTGCCAGCAGGCCCCCCGGGACAGGGGCCTACAATGAGCAGTTCTTC.

The table lists this clonotype with many counts. This chain uses TRBV20-1 with TRBJ1-2, with TRBD1 matching 10 bases. CDR1 and CDR2 from the germline V gene are DFQATT and SNEGSKA (reference sequence). V shed 7 bases and J 7 bases; nucleotides not matched to a gene: 6. The CDR3 is made up of 12 amino acids. CDR3 in DNA: TGCAGTGTTTGGGACAGGGGTCGTGGCTACACCTTC. Protein: CSVWDRGRGYTF.

The chain recombines TRBV5-1 with TRBJ2-5, with D tentatively TRBD1 or TRBD2 (6 bases each). Per germline, CDR1 SGHRS and CDR2 YFSETQ. The CDR3 consists of 16 residues. Trimming took off 3 bases at V and 2 bases at J, with 17 bases between the two ends. The CDR3 here is CASSSVRGRRQETQYF. CDR3 bases: TGCGCCAGCAGCTCGGTACGGGGGCGTCGTCAAGAGACCCAGTACTTC.

The V call is TRBV5-6, the J call TRBJ1-4, with a tentative D call TRBD1 (6 bases). V lost 2 bases and J 5 bases, leaving 16 bases between the germline ends. Germline V gene data show CDR1 as SGHDT and CDR2 as YYEEEE. The CDR3 totals 16 residues. The CDR3 nucleotides are TGTGCCAGCAGCTTAAGACAGGATATAAACAATGAAAAACTGTTTTTT. Translated: CASSLRQDINNEKLFF.

This clonotype was found a few times. The rearrangement uses TRBV28 and TRBJ2-1, with 12 positions matching TRBD2. J lost 5 bases, V lost 6 bases, and 8 bases had no gene match. The germline gives CDR1 MDHEN, CDR2 SYDVKM. The CDR3 consists of 16 residues. CDR3 sequence reads: CASSTPTSGSNNEQFF. The DNA for the CDR3 is TGTGCCAGCAGCACCCCGACTAGCGGGAGTAACAATGAGCAGTTCTTC.

This rearrangement joins TRBV27 to TRBJ2-7; 10 nucleotides align to TRBD1. Germline V gene data show CDR1 as MNHEY and CDR2 as SMNVEV (reference sequence). The CDR3 extends over 15 amino acids. The trim removed 2 bases at V and 3 bases at J, leaving 4 bases unmatched. CDR3 nucleotides: TGTGCCAGCAGTTTAACCGGGACAGGGGACTACGAGCAGTACTTC. Protein product: CASSLTGTGDYEQYF.

The chain couples TRBV10-2 to TRBJ1-1; TRBD1 is a possible D gene (6 bases). Germline-derived CDR1 and CDR2 are WSHSY and SAAADI. The germline V and J ends were trimmed by 8 bases and 10 bases, with 14 bases remaining between them. This CDR3 comprises 11 residues. CDR3: CASWKQGTAFF. CDR3 nucleotide sequence: TGCGCCAGCTGGAAACAGGGTACAGCTTTCTTT.

This chain connects TRBV2 to TRBJ2-3; D is possibly TRBD1 (6 bases). Germline assignment: CDR1 SNHLY and CDR2 FYNNEI. This CDR3 is built from 15 residues. V was shortened by 6 bases and J by 2 bases, with 15 bases between the two germline ends. CDR3 in amino acids: CASSSNGQFTDTQYF. CDR3 nucleotide sequence: TGTGCCAGCAGCAGTAACGGACAGTTCACAGATACGCAGTATTTT.

This clonotype has ten or more counts. CDR3 residues: CASSQVPGGTMVGYTF. CDR3 coding DNA: TGCGCCAGCAGCCAAGTACCAGGGGGTACTATGGTTGGCTACACCTTC. The chain combines TRBV4-3 with TRBJ1-2, with 7 bases aligning to TRBD1. CDR1 LGHNA and CDR2 YSLEER come from the germline V gene. Trimming removed 1 base from V and 7 bases from J; junction bases left unmatched: 12. The CDR3 extends over 16 amino acids.

This clonotype was counted a few times. The chain is built from TRBV29-1 and TRBJ2-1, with 9 positions matching TRBD1. Germline CDR1 is SQVTM and CDR2 is ANQGSEA. V was clipped by 2 bases and J by 4 bases; unmatched bases: 9. This CDR3 contains 16 residues. The CDR3 reads CSVEMRQGGGYNEQFF. The CDR3 DNA reads TGCAGCGTTGAAATGAGACAGGGGGGAGGATACAATGAGCAGTTCTTC.

This clonotype showed up many times. CDR3 DNA: TGCAGCGGCCGGACAGGGGGAAATGATGGCTACACCTTC. Translation: CSGRTGGNDGYTF. V gene TRBV29-1 combines with J gene TRBJ1-2, with 10 bases that match TRBD1. The CDR3 length is 13 residues. CDR1 SQVTM and CDR2 ANQGSEA come from the germline V gene. The V gene end was trimmed by 7 bases and the J gene end by 6 bases; junction bases not matched to a gene: 8.

The chain carries TRBV7-2 and TRBJ2-5, with 8 bases lining up with TRBD2. Germline values: CDR1 SGHTA, CDR2 FQGNSA. J was trimmed by 3 bases and V by 0 bases; bases with no gene match: 6. The CDR3 runs to 16 residues. The DNA for the CDR3 is TGTGCCAGCAGCTTAGCGCATTCAGCGGGGGAAGAGACCCAGTACTTC. This sequence encodes CASSLAHSAGEETQYF.

This clonotype was observed a few times. The junction shows a germline mismatch at one end, possibly a read error. V gene TRBV4-3 combines with J gene TRBJ1-5, with D possibly being TRBD1 (5 bases). Germline CDR1 is LGHNA and CDR2 is YSLEER. This CDR3 comprises 14 residues. This CDR3 is CASSQEYGTEVSNF. CDR3 nucleotides: TGCGCCAGCAGCCAAGAGTATGGGACGGAGGTCTCGAATTTT.

The rearrangement uses TRBV6-6 and TRBJ2-3; D gene unclear. There are 15 residues in the CDR3. V lost 2 bases to trimming and J lost 0 bases, with 9 bases between them. Germline CDR1 and CDR2: MNHNY and SVGAGI (reference sequence). CDR3 nucleotide sequence: TGTGCCAGCAGTTACGTGCAGACAAGCACAGATACGCAGTATTTT. This gives the protein CASSYVQTSTDTQYF.

This clonotype was picked up a small number of times. The rearrangement links TRBV5-5 to TRBJ2-5; no definite D call. Trimming removed 2 bases at V and 3 bases at J, with 8 bases between. The CDR3 loop spans 13 amino acids. Germline V gene sequence: CDR1 SGHKS, CDR2 YYEKEE (reference sequence). CDR3 DNA: TGTGCCAGCAGCTTTTCAGAAAAAGAGACCCAGTACTTC. Residues: CASSFSEKETQYF.

The chain joins TRBV7-2 to TRBJ1-3; D possibly corresponds to TRBD1 (5 bases). The ends were cut back, 4 bases at V and 0 bases at J, with 13 bases in the middle. This CDR3 region has 16 residues. In germline, CDR1 is SGHTA, CDR2 FQGNSA. CDR3 sequence reads: CASSSQASFSGNTIYF. CDR3 DNA sequence: TGTGCCAGCAGCTCACAGGCTTCCTTCTCTGGAAACACCATATATTTT.

This clonotype has more than one count but fewer than ten. J is TRBJ2-4 and V is TRBV6-1, with 10 bases that match TRBD1. V shed 4 bases and J 10 bases; nucleotides not matched to a gene: 4. The CDR3 loop spans 13 amino acids. From germline, CDR1 is MNHNS and CDR2 SASEGT. The DNA of the CDR3 is TGTGCCAGCAGTGGGGGACAGGGGCGAATTCAGTACTTC. Its translation is CASSGGQGRIQYF.

V and J are TRBV6-1 and TRBJ2-1; D unclear. The CDR3 covers 12 residues. Deletions cut 6 bases from V and 0 bases from J, with 3 bases between. Germline CDR1 is MNHNS and CDR2 is SASEGT. The CDR3 region is CASRGSYNEQFF. The DNA for the CDR3 is TGTGCCAGCAGGGGCTCCTACAATGAGCAGTTCTTC.

This rearrangement joins TRBV27 to TRBJ2-1; D is ambiguous. Germline assignment: CDR1 MNHEY and CDR2 SMNVEV (reference sequence). V dropped 2 bases and J dropped 10 bases, with 9 bases sitting between them. The CDR3 spans 12 residues. The chain's CDR3 is CASSLGWGEQFF. The CDR3, as DNA: TGTGCCAGCAGTTTAGGGTGGGGAGAGCAGTTCTTC.

The chain links TRBV20-1 to TRBJ2-3; 7 bases line up with TRBD2. There are 14 residues in the CDR3. Germline V gene lookup returns CDR1 DFQATT and CDR2 SNEGSKA (reference sequence). V lost 5 bases and J lost 3; bases outside the gene matches: 8. DNA of the CDR3: TGCAGTGCTGTAGGACTAGTTACGACAGATACGCAGTATTTT. This gives the protein CSAVGLVTTDTQYF.

This clonotype was detected once. V and J are TRBV18 and TRBJ2-3; the D gene is possibly TRBD2 (5 bases). Germline V lookup: CDR1 KGHSH, CDR2 LQKENI. The CDR3 extends over 15 amino acids. V dropped 2 bases and J dropped 0 bases, with 9 bases sitting between them. This CDR3 is CASSPVSASTDTQYF. CDR3 sequence (DNA): TGTGCCAGCTCACCAGTTAGCGCTAGCACAGATACGCAGTATTTT.

The J gene is TRBJ2-1, the V gene TRBV10-3; TRBD2 matches 9 bases. Trimming removed 6 bases from V and 6 bases from J; junction bases left unmatched: 6. Germline loops: CDR1 ENHRY, CDR2 SYGVKD. This CDR3 region has 14 residues. CDR3 coding DNA: TGTGCCATCAGGCCGGGACTAGCAATCAATGAGCAGTTCTTC. As protein: CAIRPGLAINEQFF.

V usage is TRBV4-1 and J usage is TRBJ2-1; D perhaps matches TRBD2 (6 bases). V was clipped by 0 bases and J by 3 bases, with 12 bases between them. CDR1 and CDR2 from the germline V gene are MGHRA and YSYEKL. The CDR3 has 16 residues. The CDR3 DNA reads as TGCGCCAGCAGCCAAGATTTCCAGCGGGTCTACAATGAGCAGTTCTTC. Amino acid sequence: CASSQDFQRVYNEQFF.